The 30 T cell receptor beta chains given below trace back to one sample, sequenced in a study of T cell repertoires in cytomegalovirus infection (dated by TCRdb to about 2019). The treatment or condition label for this specimen denotes: in vitro stimulation with specific CMV peptide epitopes to enrich CMV-specific T cells. No antigen is known for these receptors. Sequencing used an Illumina HiSeq 1500. The raw public data were reprocessed by TCRdb itself: fastp quality trimming at Q25, MiXCR clonotype calling, in-frame beta chains only. Rows are unified per CDR3 protein, each entry keeping the most common DNA and genes. Present in this sample are some 920,000 distinct CDR3 sequences, approximately 32% of which were seen just once. 13% of the sample comes from the top ten. Source: cultured CD8+ T cells from PBMCs, taken from culture after CMV antigen stimulation. These receptors came from a human donor in good health (CMV status not recorded). Some clones in this sample may be carry-over from other donors' samples.

This clonotype was counted many times. The gene calls are TRBV12-3 or TRBV12-4 and TRBJ1-2; D remains unclear. CDR3 length: 13 residues. V lost 5 bases and J 8 bases, leaving 15 bases between the germline ends. Written as DNA, the CDR3 is TGTGCCAGCAGTCCAATACTGGCCTTCGGCTACACCTTC. It specifies CASSPILAFGYTF.

This clonotype was detected ten times or more. The chain couples TRBV7-8 to TRBJ2-1; TRBD1 matches 8 bases. The V segment lost 5 bases and the J segment 7 bases; nucleotides outside the gene matches: 7. CDR1 is SGHVS, CDR2 FQNEAQ, per germline. This CDR3 has 14 amino acids. The DNA for the CDR3 is TGTGCCAGCAGCCCGGGAACAGGGGGGAATGAGCAGTTCTTC. It encodes CASSPGTGGNEQFF.

CDR3 sequence: CASSYLGGSNEQFF. The CDR3 DNA is TGTGCCAGCAGTTACTTAGGGGGAAGCAATGAGCAGTTCTTC. This rearrangement joins TRBV6-5 to TRBJ2-1, with a tentative D call TRBD1 (6 bases). This CDR3 has 14 amino acids. The V and J ends lost 1 base and 6 bases respectively, with 10 bases between them. Germline loops: CDR1 MNHEY, CDR2 SVGAGI.

The chain combines TRBV20-1 with TRBJ1-3, with a weak D call TRBD1 (6 bases). Trimming shortened V by 1 base and J by 4 bases, and 17 bases separated the two germline ends. Germline V gene lookup returns CDR1 DFQATT and CDR2 SNEGSKA (reference sequence). The CDR3 totals 16 residues. The DNA for the CDR3 is TGCAGTGCTAGAGCTACAGGGAGGGACTTCGGAAACACCATATATTTT. It specifies CSARATGRDFGNTIYF.

This clonotype turned up a few times. This chain joins TRBV27 and TRBJ2-3, with 9 nucleotides matching TRBD2. The CDR3 sequence is 14 residues long. J lost 2 bases, V lost 6 bases, and 3 bases had no gene match. CDR1 MNHEY and CDR2 SMNVEV come from the germline V gene (reference sequence). CDR3 amino acids: CASRGLAPTDTQYF. In DNA, the CDR3 is TGTGCCAGCAGAGGACTAGCGCCCACAGATACGCAGTATTTT.

The sample holds many counts of this clonotype. V gene TRBV7-2 combines with J gene TRBJ2-1, with 10 nucleotides matching TRBD1. The CDR3 consists of 15 residues. Trimming cost V 0 bases and J 8 bases; bases outside gene matches: 4. Germline V lookup: CDR1 SGHTA, CDR2 FQGNSA. The CDR3 sequence: CASSLAGGQGYEQFF. Written as DNA, the CDR3 is TGTGCCAGCAGCTTAGCGGGGGGACAGGGGTATGAGCAGTTCTTC.

This clonotype has a count of ten or more. This sequence joins TRBV7-2 and TRBJ2-7, with 11 bases lining up with TRBD2. Germline values: CDR1 SGHTA, CDR2 FQGNSA. The CDR3 has 15 amino acids. The V and J ends lost 1 base and 3 bases, in that order; junction bases with no gene match: 2. As DNA, the CDR3 is TGTGCCAGCAGCTTAGGACTAGCGGGGAACTACGAGCAGTACGTC. Protein sequence: CASSLGLAGNYEQYV.

As concerns this clonotype: At one boundary the junction diverges from the germline segment, which might be a read error. The chain links TRBV7-9 to TRBJ2-1, with 9 bases that match TRBD2. The germline V gene has CDR1 SEHNR and CDR2 FQNEAQ (reference sequence). CDR3 length: 17 amino acids. As DNA, the CDR3 is TGTGTCAGCAGCTTAGATAGCGGGGGCTACTTGTACAATGAGCAGTTCTTC. Protein product: CVSSLDSGGYLYNEQFF.

Ten or more counts support this clonotype. This chain links TRBV19 with TRBJ2-1; 7 positions match TRBD1. J was trimmed by 1 base and V by 9 bases; bases with no gene match: 3. The CDR3 is 13 residues long. Germline values: CDR1 LNHDA, CDR2 SQIVND (reference sequence). In DNA form, the CDR3 reads TGTGCCAGCCGGGACAGATCCTACAATGAGCAGTTCTTC. Amino acid sequence: CASRDRSYNEQFF.

The chain recombines TRBV29-1 with TRBJ2-2, with no clear D. V was clipped by 0 bases and J by 5 bases, with 7 bases between them. This CDR3 region has 13 residues. Germline CDR1 is SQVTM and CDR2 is ANQGSEA. CDR3 region: CSVEDRYTGELFF. The CDR3 bases are TGCAGCGTTGAAGATCGGTATACCGGGGAGCTGTTTTTT.

CDR3 sequence (DNA): TGCAGTGCCCTTCAGGGGGTTAACTATGGCTACACCTTC. Residues: CSALQGVNYGYTF. The rearrangement joins TRBV20-1 to TRBJ1-2; TRBD1 matches at 7 bases. CDR1 and CDR2 (germline): DFQATT, SNEGSKA (reference sequence). V was clipped by 6 bases and J by 1 base; unmatched bases: 5. This CDR3 is built from 13 residues.

V gene TRBV3-1 combines with J gene TRBJ2-2; D gene uncertain. The CDR3 is made up of 17 amino acids. Germline CDR1 is LGHDT and CDR2 is YNNKEL (reference sequence). The germline V and J ends were trimmed by 4 bases and 0 bases, with 15 bases remaining between them. This CDR3 reads CASSRFGQFANTGELFF. Here the CDR3 DNA reads TGTGCCAGCAGCCGATTTGGGCAGTTCGCGAACACCGGGGAGCTGTTTTTT.

Of note for this clonotype: At one of its ends the junction is not consistent with the germline gene, which may arise from a read error. The chain couples TRBV20-1 to TRBJ1-5, with TRBD1 identical over 10 bases. CDR1 DFQATT and CDR2 SNEGSKA come from the germline V gene (reference sequence). There are 13 residues in the CDR3. CDR3 sequence (DNA): TGCGGGGGGAGGGACAGGGGCTATCAGCCCCAGCATTTC. It specifies CGGRDRGYQPQHF.

The J gene is TRBJ2-7, the V gene TRBV12-3 or TRBV12-4; no clear D gene. V was trimmed by 2 bases and J by 5 bases, leaving 7 bases between them. This CDR3 contains 12 residues. CDR3 in amino acids: CASSLRPHEQYV. DNA for the CDR3: TGTGCCAGCAGTTTACGTCCCCACGAGCAGTACGTC.

The chain joins TRBV6-1 to TRBJ2-1, with no clear D. Germline assignment: CDR1 MNHNS and CDR2 SASEGT. The CDR3 runs 10 residues. V dropped 11 bases and J dropped 7 bases, with 9 bases sitting between them. CDR3 loop: CAVQKNEQFF. The CDR3 bases are TGTGCCGTTCAGAAGAATGAGCAGTTCTTC.

This clonotype has just a few counts. The J gene is TRBJ1-2, the V gene TRBV25-1, with D perhaps TRBD1 (6 bases). The germline gives CDR1 MGHDK, CDR2 SYGVNS. This CDR3 region has 12 residues. Trimming took off 4 bases at V and 8 bases at J, with 11 bases between the two ends. In DNA, the CDR3 is TGTGCCAGCAGTGGCAGGGGATTCGGCTACACCTTC. The encoded protein is CASSGRGFGYTF.

This clonotype came up many times. This rearrangement joins TRBV11-3 to TRBJ2-1, with D perhaps TRBD2 (5 bases). Germline loops: CDR1 SGHNT, CDR2 YENEEA. The ends were cut back, 1 base at V and 6 bases at J, with 13 bases in the middle. The CDR3 extends over 15 amino acids. The CDR3 DNA sequence: TGTGCCAGCAGCTTAGCTGCCGGGATCGGCAATGAGCAGTTCTTC. It encodes CASSLAAGIGNEQFF.

This chain links TRBV7-9 with TRBJ2-7; 9 bases map to TRBD1. The length of the CDR3 is 17 residues. V lost 4 bases and J lost 2; bases outside the gene matches: 12. Germline V CDR1 and CDR2: SEHNR, FQNEAQ (reference sequence). The CDR3 is CASSSPMTGTGPYEQYF. CDR3 nucleotides: TGTGCCAGCAGCTCCCCGATGACCGGGACAGGGCCCTACGAGCAGTACTTC.

V is TRBV7-6 and J is TRBJ1-1; no definite D call. The germline CDR1 and CDR2 sequences are SGHVS and FNYEAQ. V was clipped by 6 bases and J by 3 bases, with 5 bases between them. There are 11 residues in the CDR3. CDR3 nucleotides: TGTGCCAGCAGGTCTCACACTGAAGCTTTCTTT. It translates to CASRSHTEAFF. The full variable domain, completed using reference TRBV7-6 and TRBJ1-1, is GAGVSQSPRYKVTKRGQDVALRCDPISGHVSLYWYRQALGQGPEFLTYFNYEAQQDKSGLPNDRFSAERPEGSISTLTIQRTEQRDSAMYRCASRSHTEAFFGQGTRLTVV.

This clonotype was observed a few times. V and J are TRBV12-3 or TRBV12-4 and TRBJ2-1; 13 bases are shared with TRBD2. V was clipped by 6 bases and J by 7 bases; unmatched bases: 3. The CDR3 spans 14 residues. The CDR3 region is CASRGTSGVNEQFF. The CDR3 DNA reads as TGTGCCAGCAGGGGGACTAGCGGGGTAAATGAGCAGTTCTTC.

This clonotype was recorded a few times. The chain uses TRBV5-1 and TRBJ2-7; D is undetermined. Germline values: CDR1 SGHRS, CDR2 YFSETQ. V gave up 0 bases and J gave up 1 base, with 5 bases separating them. The CDR3 spans 13 residues. CDR3 amino acids: CASSLDWSYEQYF. In DNA, the CDR3 is TGCGCCAGCAGCTTGGACTGGTCCTACGAGCAGTACTTC.

This clonotype was counted ten times or more. CDR3 sequence reads: CASSLGWGEGYEQYV. DNA for the CDR3: TGTGCCAGCAGCTTAGGGTGGGGAGAGGGCTACGAGCAGTACGTC. V gene TRBV7-2 combines with J gene TRBJ2-7; tentatively, D is TRBD2 (5 bases). Germline lookup yields CDR1 SGHTA and CDR2 FQGNSA. The V gene lost 1 base and the J gene lost 3 bases, with 13 bases spanning the gap. The CDR3 runs 15 residues.

Only one count was recorded for this clonotype. CDR3 in amino acids: CATSPVGQGNQPQHF. DNA for the CDR3: TGTGCCACCAGTCCCGTGGGACAGGGAAATCAGCCCCAGCATTTT. The genes are TRBV15 and TRBJ1-5; 9 bases line up with TRBD1. Germline CDR1 is LNHNV and CDR2 is YYDKDF (reference sequence). This CDR3 contains 15 residues. V lost 6 bases and J lost 4; bases outside the gene matches: 7.

The chain recombines TRBV27 with TRBJ2-7, with D perhaps matching TRBD1 (5 bases). V lost 3 bases to trimming and J lost 3 bases, with 9 bases between them. Germline V gives CDR1 MNHEY, CDR2 SMNVEV (reference sequence). This CDR3 is built from 13 residues. The CDR3, as DNA: TGTGCCAGCAGTTTGACAGCGTTCTACGAGCAGTACTTC. This sequence encodes CASSLTAFYEQYF.

The J gene is TRBJ2-7, the V gene TRBV7-9, with a weak D call TRBD1 (6 bases). Germline V gene data show CDR1 as SEHNR and CDR2 as FQNEAQ (reference sequence). This CDR3 spans 14 amino acids. The V end lost 3 bases, the J end lost 2 bases, and 11 bases lay between the germline ends. DNA for the CDR3: TGTGCCAGCAGCTTTGGGGGCAGAGCCTACGAGCAGTACTTC. It specifies CASSFGGRAYEQYF.

This clonotype has a handful of counts. The rearrangement links TRBV13 to TRBJ1-3, with TRBD1 as a possible D gene (5 bases). The V end lost 2 bases, the J end lost 7 bases, and 12 bases lay between the germline ends. This CDR3 has 14 residues. Germline V CDR1 and CDR2: PRHDT, FYEKMQ (reference sequence). The CDR3 region has the DNA TGTGCCAGCAGCTTACCCGAAGAGGGGAACACCATATATTTT. It is translated as CASSLPEEGNTIYF.

The table lists this clonotype with a few counts. This chain uses TRBV10-3 with TRBJ2-3; the match to TRBD2 covers 10 bases. J lost 1 base, V lost 7 bases, and 5 bases had no gene match. Germline lookup yields CDR1 ENHRY and CDR2 SYGVKD. This CDR3 contains 15 residues. CDR3 coding DNA: TGTGCCATCACCTCCGGGACTAGCGGCACAGATACGCAGTATTTT. Protein product: CAITSGTSGTDTQYF.

Only a few counts were recorded for this clonotype. The CDR3 spells CATSRVRQVNTEAFF. The CDR3 DNA is TGTGCCACCAGCAGAGTTCGACAGGTGAACACTGAAGCTTTCTTT. The chain links TRBV15 to TRBJ1-1; maybe TRBD1 (6 bases). The CDR3 totals 15 residues. Deletions cut 1 base from V and 0 bases from J, with 9 bases between. Germline assignment: CDR1 LNHNV and CDR2 YYDKDF (reference sequence).

V and J are TRBV24-1 and TRBJ2-3, with 12 bases that match TRBD2. This CDR3 comprises 15 residues. The germline CDR1 and CDR2 sequences are KGHDR and SFDVKD. V gave up 0 bases and J gave up 6 bases; unmatched junction bases: 0. CDR3 coding DNA: TGTGCCACCAGTGATTTGCTAGCGGGGGGGGATACGCAGTATTTT. It translates to CATSDLLAGGDTQYF.

At least ten counts were recorded for this clonotype. The chain uses TRBV12-3 or TRBV12-4 and TRBJ2-1; TRBD1 matches 8 bases. There are 14 residues in the CDR3. The V gene end was trimmed by 6 bases and the J gene end by 3 bases; junction bases not matched to a gene: 4. The CDR3 protein is CASSLTGGYNEQFF. DNA for the CDR3: TGTGCCAGCAGCTTAACAGGGGGCTACAATGAGCAGTTCTTC.